The entry that follows covers one T cell receptor (beta chain) sequence. The antigen remains unidentified. This entry belongs to a study of blood T cells in healthy people across ages. With a J-beta primer mix and a sample-barcoded 5' primer, a second PCR ran 7 to 11 cycles. Each CDR3 protein is one row after TCRdb ran MiXCR on the 5' RACE reads. The table includes about a million distinct CDR3 sequences, 51% detected once. Germline-derived CDR1 and CDR2 are WNHNN and SYGVQD (reference sequence). The CDR3 loop spans 14 amino acids. The V gene lost 3 bases and the J gene lost 2 bases, with 9 bases spanning the gap. Study-wide findings and caveats: TCR beta diversity tracked closely with naive T cell percentage.

The sample taken for sequencing was blood. This chain joins TRBV10-1 and TRBJ2-3; no reliable D call. This TCR was sampled from a woman aged 60-75 years in good health. The CDR3 reads CASSEGVATDTQYF. The CDR3 DNA sequence: TGCGCCAGCAGTGAAGGAGTGGCCACAGATACGCAGTATTTT.